Each of the 9 T cell receptor beta chains below was sequenced from the same sample in a study of blood T cell repertoires in COVID-19. Clones were read by immunoSEQ multiplex PCR, and TCRdb kept only the in-frame ones, dropping some. The sample contains 80,000 to 100,000 clones, 90% of which appear only once. What was sequenced was peripheral blood. The receptors were gathered from a man aged 55 to 70 with acute or convalescent COVID-19.

The J gene is TRBJ1-4, the V gene TRBV5-1, with 7 bases aligning to TRBD1. Trimming cost V 4 bases and J 8 bases; bases outside gene matches: 11. CDR3 length: 15 residues. Per germline, CDR1 SGHRS and CDR2 YFSETQ. CDR3 protein: CASSPNSGGREKLFF. The CDR3 region has the DNA TGCGCCAGCAGCCCAAATTCAGGGGGAAGGGAAAAACTGTTTTTT.

The J gene is TRBJ1-2, the V gene TRBV30; D uncertain. Germline CDR1 is GTSNPN and CDR2 is SVGIG (reference sequence). The CDR3 runs 14 residues. V was trimmed by 2 bases and J by 3 bases, leaving 13 bases between them. The CDR3 spells CAWSPSIRDYGYTF. The CDR3 bases are TGTGCCTGGAGTCCTTCTATCCGGGACTATGGCTACACCTTC. Complete variable domain (other parts from reference TRBV30 and TRBJ1-2): SQTIHQWPATLVQPVGSPLSLECTVEGTSNPNLYWYRQAAGRGLQLLFYSVGIGQISSEVPQNLSASRPQDRQFILSSKKLLLSDSGFYLCAWSPSIRDYGYTFGSGTRLTVV.

The chain combines TRBV5-5 with TRBJ1-2, with 7 bases aligning to TRBD1. Trimming cost V 0 bases and J 4 bases; bases outside gene matches: 6. The germline gives CDR1 SGHKS, CDR2 YYEKEE (reference sequence). CDR3 length: 15 residues. CDR3 sequence reads: CASSLGDRPSYGYTF. The CDR3 coding sequence is TGTGCCAGCAGCTTGGGGGACAGACCGTCCTATGGCTACACCTTC.

This clone was detected only once. This sequence joins TRBV12-3 or TRBV12-4 and TRBJ1-5, with D maybe TRBD1 (6 bases). Trimming removed 6 bases from V and 3 bases from J, with 9 bases in between. The CDR3 extends over 13 amino acids. This chain's CDR3 is CASSTGNNQPQHF. CDR3 in DNA: TGTGCCAGCAGCACAGGGAACAATCAGCCCCAGCATTTT.

The CDR3 is CASTWTGTSTEAFF. CDR3 nucleotide sequence: TGTGCCAGCACTTGGACCGGGACAAGTACTGAAGCTTTCTTT. The chain combines TRBV7-8 with TRBJ1-1; a weak D match, TRBD1 (6 bases). Germline CDR1 and CDR2: SGHVS and FQNEAQ. This CDR3 region has 14 residues. Trimming cost V 7 bases and J 5 bases, with 17 bases left between them.

This chain connects TRBV18 to TRBJ1-6; D is perhaps TRBD1 (6 bases). This CDR3 is built from 15 residues. V lost 3 bases to trimming and J lost 9 bases, with 15 bases between them. Germline loops: CDR1 KGHSH, CDR2 LQKENI. CDR3 sequence: CASSPNRDVGSPLHF. Written as DNA, the CDR3 is TGTGCCAGCTCACCTAACAGGGACGTTGGTTCACCCCTCCACTTT.

The chain uses TRBV6-1 and TRBJ2-3, with D perhaps matching TRBD1 (6 bases). This CDR3 is 15 amino acids long. V lost 2 bases and J 2 bases, leaving 11 bases between the germline ends. Germline V CDR1 and CDR2: MNHNS, SASEGT. CDR3 DNA sequence: TGTGCCAGCAGTGAATCAGGGGTCCACACAGATACGCAGTATTTT. It is translated as CASSESGVHTDTQYF.

J is TRBJ1-2 and V is TRBV6-1; D is undetermined. CDR3 length: 17 amino acids. The germline V gene has CDR1 MNHNS and CDR2 SASEGT. V was shortened by 0 bases and J by 1 base, with 15 bases between the two germline ends. CDR3 nucleotide sequence: TGTGCCAGCAGTGAAGCGCTTCGTATCAGATTTAACTATGGCTACACCTTC. Translated, it gives CASSEALRIRFNYGYTF.

V usage is TRBV6-5 and J usage is TRBJ1-1; the D is unclear. CDR1 MNHEY and CDR2 SVGAGI come from the germline V gene. The CDR3 is made up of 14 amino acids. V gave up 6 bases and J gave up 0 bases, with 11 bases separating them. CDR3 in amino acids: CASSSPTMNTEAFF. CDR3 DNA: TGTGCCAGCAGCTCACCTACCATGAACACTGAAGCTTTCTTT.